This T cell receptor (beta chain) was profiled in a study of cytomegalovirus exposure and HLA in healthy donors. Study results and caveats: Reported results showed that the classifier diagnosed cytomegalovirus status with high specificity and sensitivity.

This clone was seen more than once but under ten times. Its antigen remains unknown. Repertoires were generated with immunoSEQ multiplex PCR, while TCRdb's copy carries only in-frame clones and drops some. The profile shows almost 75,000 clones, 85% of them singletons. There are 14 residues in the CDR3. Germline-derived CDR1 and CDR2 are SNHLY and FYNNEI. With 6 bases removed from V and 7 bases from J, the gap between germline ends came to 13 bases. The source of this sequence is a man aged 25-40 years in good health and CMV-seronegative. The rearrangement uses TRBV2 and TRBJ1-6; tentative D call: TRBD1 (5 bases). The specimen was PBMCs. The CDR3 DNA sequence: TGTGCCAGCAGGGGGGGGATCCAAAATTCACCCCTCCACTTT. As protein: CASRGGIQNSPLHF. Full variable domain (outside the CDR3, taken from reference TRBV2 and TRBJ1-6): EPEVTQTPSHQVTQMGQEVILRCVPISNHLYFYWYRQILGQKVEFLVSFYNNEISEKSEIFDDQFSVERPDGSNFTLKIRSTKLEDSAMYFCASRGGIQNSPLHFGNGTRLTVT.